A single TCR beta chain is shown here with its context. Its matching antigen is unknown. Trimming at V came to 3 bases and at J to 0 bases, leaving 22 bases not matched to a gene. Germline assignment: CDR1 SGHRS and CDR2 YFSETQ. CDR3 size: 22 residues. Treatment here: roughly 19 received Ad26.COV2.S at low or high dose, single or two shots; roughly five received placebo; per-sample allocation not given. Material that was analyzed had been drawn on day 63 after the first vaccine or placebo injection. This sample was taken from a study of Ad26.COV2.S vaccination and SARS-CoV-2 variants. Study as a whole: Ad26.COV2.S, an intramuscular injection, was given once or twice 56 days apart. Overall study results and limits: TCR breadth and depth estimates may have understated total T cell responses.

TCRdb's copy holds only in-frame clones and misses some; the assay was immunoSEQ multiplex PCR. The profile covers fewer than 800,000 clones, with 89% appearing a single time and approximately 1.5% taken by the ten largest. The receptor comes from a person between 18 and 59 years old who received the Ad26.COV2.S COVID-19 vaccine or a placebo. The material was peripheral blood, obtained in a trial of Ad26.COV2.S vaccine versus placebo. The chain is built from TRBV5-1 and TRBJ1-3; 9 positions agree with TRBD1. The CDR3 sequence is CASSYSPGQGSWVISSGNTIYF. CDR3 nucleotides: TGCGCCAGCAGCTACTCTCCGGGACAGGGTTCCTGGGTCATCAGCTCTGGAAACACCATATATTTT.